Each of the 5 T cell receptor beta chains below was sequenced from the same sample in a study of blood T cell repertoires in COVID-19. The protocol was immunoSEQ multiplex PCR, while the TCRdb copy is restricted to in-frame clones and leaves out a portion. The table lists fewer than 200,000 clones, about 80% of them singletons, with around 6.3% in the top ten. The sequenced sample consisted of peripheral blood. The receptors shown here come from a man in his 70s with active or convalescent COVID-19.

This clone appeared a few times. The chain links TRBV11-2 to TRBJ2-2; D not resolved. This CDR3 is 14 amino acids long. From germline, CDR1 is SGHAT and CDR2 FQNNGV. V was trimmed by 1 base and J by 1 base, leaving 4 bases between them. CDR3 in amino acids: CASSLVQNTGELFF. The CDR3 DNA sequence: TGTGCCAGCAGCTTAGTCCAGAACACCGGGGAGCTGTTTTTT.

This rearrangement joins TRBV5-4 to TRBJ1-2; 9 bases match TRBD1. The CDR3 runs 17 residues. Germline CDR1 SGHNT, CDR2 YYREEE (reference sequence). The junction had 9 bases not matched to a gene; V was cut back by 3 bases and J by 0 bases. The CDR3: CASSWVTGTGPNYGYTF. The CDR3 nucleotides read TGTGCCAGCAGCTGGGTCACCGGGACAGGGCCTAACTATGGCTACACCTTC.

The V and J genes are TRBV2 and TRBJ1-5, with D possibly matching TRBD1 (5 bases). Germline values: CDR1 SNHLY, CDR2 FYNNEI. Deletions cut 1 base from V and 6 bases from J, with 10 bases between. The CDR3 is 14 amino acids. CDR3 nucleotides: TGTGCCAGCAGTGAAGGGGGTCAGGGTCAGCCCCAGCATTTT. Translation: CASSEGGQGQPQHF.

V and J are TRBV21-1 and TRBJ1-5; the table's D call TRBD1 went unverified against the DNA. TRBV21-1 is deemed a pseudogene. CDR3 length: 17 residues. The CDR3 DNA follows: TGTGCCAGCAGCAAAGAGGACAGGGAAATGAACAATCAGCCCCAGCATTTT. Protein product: CASSKEDREMNNQPQHF.

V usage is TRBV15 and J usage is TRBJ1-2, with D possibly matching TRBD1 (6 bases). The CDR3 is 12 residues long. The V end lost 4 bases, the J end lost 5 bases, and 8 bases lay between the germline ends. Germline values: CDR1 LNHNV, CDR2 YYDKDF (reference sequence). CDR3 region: CATSTTGYGYTF. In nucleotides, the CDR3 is TGTGCCACCAGCACGACAGGATATGGCTACACCTTC.